This TCR beta chain was captured by sequencing in a study of cytomegalovirus exposure and HLA in healthy donors. Study-wide context: Assignment to the Caucasian-associated ancestry cluster applied to approximately 80% of the roughly 420 genotyped donors. Study-wide results and limits: A later analysis showed that HLA-associated TCR beta chains had undergone more clonal expansion than equally common others.

Remarks on this clone: As yet, its antigen is unknown.

PCR used 60 Vbeta primers and 13 Jbeta primers. Libraries were prepared by immunoSEQ multiplex PCR; TCRdb keeps only in-frame clonotypes and omits some of them. Here the sample table reports approximately 140,000 clones. CDR3 length equals 17 residues. Per the germline V gene, CDR1 is SGHAT and CDR2 is FQNNGV. Losses at the gene ends were 2 bases for V and 5 bases for J; bases not matched to a gene: 13. The rearrangement joins TRBV11-2 to TRBJ2-5; 8 nucleotides agree with TRBD2. Source material: PBMCs. This TCR came from a young woman in good health and CMV-seronegative. DNA of the CDR3: TGTGCCAGCAGCTTATTCTTCTCGGGAGGGCCCCGGGAGACCCAGTACTTC. Protein sequence: CASSLFFSGGPRETQYF.